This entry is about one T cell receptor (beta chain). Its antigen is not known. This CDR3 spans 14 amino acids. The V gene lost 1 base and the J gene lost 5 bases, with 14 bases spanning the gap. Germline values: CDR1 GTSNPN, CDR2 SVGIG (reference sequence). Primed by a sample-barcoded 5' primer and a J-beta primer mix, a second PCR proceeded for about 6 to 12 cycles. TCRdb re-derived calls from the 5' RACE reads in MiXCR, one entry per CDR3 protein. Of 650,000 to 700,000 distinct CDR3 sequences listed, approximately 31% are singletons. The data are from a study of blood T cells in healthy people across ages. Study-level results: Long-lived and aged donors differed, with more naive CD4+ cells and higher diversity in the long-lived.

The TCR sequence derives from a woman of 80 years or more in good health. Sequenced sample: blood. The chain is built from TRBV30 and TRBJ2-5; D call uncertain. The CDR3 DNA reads TGTGCCTGGAGTGACGTAGTGCGGCAGGAGACCCAGTACTTC. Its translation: CAWSDVVRQETQYF.